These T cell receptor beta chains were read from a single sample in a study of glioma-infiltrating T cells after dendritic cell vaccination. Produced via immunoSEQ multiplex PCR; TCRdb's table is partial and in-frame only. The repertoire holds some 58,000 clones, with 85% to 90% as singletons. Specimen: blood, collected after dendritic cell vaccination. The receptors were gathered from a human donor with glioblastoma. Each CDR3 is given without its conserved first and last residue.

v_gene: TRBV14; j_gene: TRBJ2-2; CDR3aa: ASRPGTGGTGELF
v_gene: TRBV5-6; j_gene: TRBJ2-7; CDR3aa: ASSRGLAVTYEQY
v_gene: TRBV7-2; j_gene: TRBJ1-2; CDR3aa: ASSLEGGQGVSGYT
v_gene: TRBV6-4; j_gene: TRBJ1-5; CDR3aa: ASIGGGGFGNQPQH
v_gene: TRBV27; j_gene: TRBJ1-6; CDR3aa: ASSLEGRSYNSPLH
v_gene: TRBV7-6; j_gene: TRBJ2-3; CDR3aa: ASSQGQGVVVDTQY
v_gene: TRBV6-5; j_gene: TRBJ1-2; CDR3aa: ASSTTENYGYT
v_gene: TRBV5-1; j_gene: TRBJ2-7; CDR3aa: ASSLPGTGSHEQY
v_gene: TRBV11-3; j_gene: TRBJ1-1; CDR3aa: ASRRQNTEAF
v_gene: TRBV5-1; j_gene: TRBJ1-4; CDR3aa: ASSSLPQGTNEKLF
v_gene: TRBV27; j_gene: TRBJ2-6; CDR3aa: ASTWPGANVLT
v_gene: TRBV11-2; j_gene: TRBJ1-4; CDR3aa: ASSKLTGTSNEKLF
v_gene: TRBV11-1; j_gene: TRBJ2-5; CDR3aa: ASSLAGGWETQY
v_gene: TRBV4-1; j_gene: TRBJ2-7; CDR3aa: ASSQDNRGSYEQY
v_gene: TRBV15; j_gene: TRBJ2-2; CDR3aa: ATSSRVNNAGELF
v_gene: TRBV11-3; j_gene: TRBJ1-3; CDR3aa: ASSQGDRVLGGNTIY
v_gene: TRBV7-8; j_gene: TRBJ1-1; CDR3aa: ASSRDRGTEAF
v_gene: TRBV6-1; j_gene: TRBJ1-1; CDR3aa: ASSEGGFDTEAF
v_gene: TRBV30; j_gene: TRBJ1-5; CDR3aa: AWSADREIQPQH
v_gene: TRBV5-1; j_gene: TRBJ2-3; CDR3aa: ASSLTSGGLTDTQY
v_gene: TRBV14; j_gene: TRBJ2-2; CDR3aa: ASSQAGTGDYTYTGELF
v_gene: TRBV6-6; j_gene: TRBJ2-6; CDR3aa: ASSPRGGANVLT
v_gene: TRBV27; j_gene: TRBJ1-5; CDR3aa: ASSFTVYSNQPQH
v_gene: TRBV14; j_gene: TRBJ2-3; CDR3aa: ASREPGQGWTQY
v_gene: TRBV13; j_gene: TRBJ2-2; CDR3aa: ASSPFGQPLPGELF
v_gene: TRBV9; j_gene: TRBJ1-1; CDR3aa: ASSARGGQGRTEAF
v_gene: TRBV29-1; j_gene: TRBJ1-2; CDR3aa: SVEDTGQGRAYGYT
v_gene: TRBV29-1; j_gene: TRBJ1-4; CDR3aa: SAWTATNEKLF
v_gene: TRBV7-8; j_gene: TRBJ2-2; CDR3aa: ASSADRVANTGELF
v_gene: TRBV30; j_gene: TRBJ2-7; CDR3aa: AWSTAGYEQY
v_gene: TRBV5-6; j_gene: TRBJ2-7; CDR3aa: ASSYGLNYEQY
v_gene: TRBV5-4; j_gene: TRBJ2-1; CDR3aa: ASSLAGQGGMMSYNEQF
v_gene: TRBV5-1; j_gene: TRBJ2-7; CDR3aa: ASSFGSAGYEQY
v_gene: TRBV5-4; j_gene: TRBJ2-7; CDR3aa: ASSPSQGARYEQY
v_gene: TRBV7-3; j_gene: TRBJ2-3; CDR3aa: ASSLVSSAADTQY
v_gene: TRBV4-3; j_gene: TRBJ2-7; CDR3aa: ASSQDSGGTYEQY
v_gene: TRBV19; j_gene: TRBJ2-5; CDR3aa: ASRTGETQY
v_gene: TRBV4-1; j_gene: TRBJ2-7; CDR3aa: ASSQEIGSGSEQY
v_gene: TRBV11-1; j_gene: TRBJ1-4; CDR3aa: ASSLGQALGKLF
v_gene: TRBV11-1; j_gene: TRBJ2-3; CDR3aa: ASSPPYSPSTDTQY
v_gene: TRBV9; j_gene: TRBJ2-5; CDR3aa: ASSVASSGGWETQY
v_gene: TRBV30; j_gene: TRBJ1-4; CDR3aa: AWAGHPTNEKLF
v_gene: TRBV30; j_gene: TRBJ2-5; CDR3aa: AWSASGGGETQY
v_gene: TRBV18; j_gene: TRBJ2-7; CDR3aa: ASSPGTGES
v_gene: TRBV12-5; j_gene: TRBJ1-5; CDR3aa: ASAPAGNGNQPQH
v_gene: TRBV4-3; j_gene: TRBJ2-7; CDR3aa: ASSPEVAGANYEQY
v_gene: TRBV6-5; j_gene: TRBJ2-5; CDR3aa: ASSYSGQGVETQY
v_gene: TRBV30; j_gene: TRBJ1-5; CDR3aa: AWSQSPGQGVRQPQH
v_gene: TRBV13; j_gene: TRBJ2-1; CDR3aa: ASSSPKRGGPWDNEQF
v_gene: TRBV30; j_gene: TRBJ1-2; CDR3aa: AWNRYMTDHGYT
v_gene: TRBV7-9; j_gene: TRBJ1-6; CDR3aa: ASSPGTTHSPLH
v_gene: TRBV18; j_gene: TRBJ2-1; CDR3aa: ASSTGLEQF